This is a list of T cell receptor beta chains from one sample in a study of shared clonotypes between healthy human individuals. Repertoires were generated with immunoSEQ multiplex PCR, while TCRdb's copy carries only in-frame clones and drops some. The data show approximately 2,200,000 clones, approximately 94% seen once. Sequencing was performed on naive CD8+ T cells from PBMCs. The receptors were gathered from a man younger than 35 in good health. Some clones in this sample may be carry-over from other donors' samples. Both conserved end residues are part of each CDR3.

TRBJ2-7 TRBV28 CASSPTGSSYEQYF
TRBJ1-2 TRBV5-1 CASSLGQFYGYTF
TRBJ2-7 TRBV5-1 CASSSQGGEQYF
TRBJ2-1 TRBV6-5 CASSYAMFEQFF
TRBJ2-2 TRBV7-9 CASSPMRWPGELFF
TRBJ2-1 TRBV7-9 CASSFGQAYNEQFF
TRBJ2-1 TRBV7-6 CASSLAGEDNEQFF
TRBJ2-7 TRBV7-6 CASSFTAAREQYF
TRBJ2-7 TRBV5-3 CASSILRHHYEQYF
TRBJ2-3 TRBV27 CASFAGGSTDTQYF
TRBJ2-7 TRBV6-5 CASSYGLAGVYEQYF
TRBJ1-1 TRBV4-3 CASSHRKGQAEAFF
- TRBV7-9 CASSLGETDFYEQYF
TRBJ2-1 TRBV7-2 CASSFAPGLAGGLEQFF
TRBJ2-3 TRBV6-6 CASSLLSTDTQYF
TRBJ2-1 TRBV10-1 CASSRVPGGYNEQFF
TRBJ1-2 TRBV7-9 CASSSYGWGRPIGGYTF
TRBJ2-5 TRBV7-9 CASSSEQETQYF